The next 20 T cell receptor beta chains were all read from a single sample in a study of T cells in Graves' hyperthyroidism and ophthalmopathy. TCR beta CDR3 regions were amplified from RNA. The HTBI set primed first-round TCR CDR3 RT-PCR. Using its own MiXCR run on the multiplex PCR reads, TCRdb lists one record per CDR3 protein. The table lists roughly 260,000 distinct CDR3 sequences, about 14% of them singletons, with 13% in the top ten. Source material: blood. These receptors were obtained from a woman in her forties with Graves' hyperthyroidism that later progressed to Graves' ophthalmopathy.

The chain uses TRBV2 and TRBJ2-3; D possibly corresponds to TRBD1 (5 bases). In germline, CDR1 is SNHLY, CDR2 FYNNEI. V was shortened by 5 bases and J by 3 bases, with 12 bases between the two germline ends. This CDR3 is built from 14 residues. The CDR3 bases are TGTGCCAGCAGTTCTGACCAGGGAACAGATACGCAGTATTTT. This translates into CASSSDQGTDTQYF.

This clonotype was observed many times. The CDR3 DNA is TGTGCCAGCAGTTCCCCCTATAGCGGGAGAGCCCAAGAGACCCAGTACTTC. It is translated as CASSSPYSGRAQETQYF. This sequence joins TRBV28 and TRBJ2-5, with 9 bases aligning to TRBD2. V dropped 4 bases and J dropped 1; count of bases not matched to a gene: 10. The V gene's germline CDR1 is MDHEN and CDR2 SYDVKM. This CDR3 is 17 amino acids long.

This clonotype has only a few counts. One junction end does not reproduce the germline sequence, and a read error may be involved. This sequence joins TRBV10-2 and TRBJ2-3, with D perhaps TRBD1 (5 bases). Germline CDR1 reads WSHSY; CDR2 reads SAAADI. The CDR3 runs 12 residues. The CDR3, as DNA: TGCGCCAGCGGACCACAGGCTGATAGGCAGTATTTT. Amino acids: CASGPQADRQYF.

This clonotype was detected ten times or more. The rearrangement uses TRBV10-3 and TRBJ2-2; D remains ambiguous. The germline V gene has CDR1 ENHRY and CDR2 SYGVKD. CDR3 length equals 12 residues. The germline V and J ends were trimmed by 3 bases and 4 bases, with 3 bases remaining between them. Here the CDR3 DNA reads TGTGCCATCAGTGAAGGCACCGGGGAGCTGTTTTTT. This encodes CAISEGTGELFF.

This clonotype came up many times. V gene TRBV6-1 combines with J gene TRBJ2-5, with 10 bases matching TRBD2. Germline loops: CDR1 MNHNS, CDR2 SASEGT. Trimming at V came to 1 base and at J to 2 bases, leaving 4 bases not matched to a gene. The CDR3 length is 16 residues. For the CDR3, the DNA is TGTGCCAGCAGTGAAGGGGCTAGCGGGGGTCAAGAGACCCAGTACTTC. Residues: CASSEGASGGQETQYF.

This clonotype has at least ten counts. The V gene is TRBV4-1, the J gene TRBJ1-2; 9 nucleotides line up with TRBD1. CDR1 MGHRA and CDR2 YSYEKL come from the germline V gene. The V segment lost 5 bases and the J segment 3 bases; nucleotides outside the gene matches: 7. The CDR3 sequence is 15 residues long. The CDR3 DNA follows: TGCGCCAGCAGCGGATGGGACAGGGTGGACTATGGCTACACCTTC. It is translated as CASSGWDRVDYGYTF.

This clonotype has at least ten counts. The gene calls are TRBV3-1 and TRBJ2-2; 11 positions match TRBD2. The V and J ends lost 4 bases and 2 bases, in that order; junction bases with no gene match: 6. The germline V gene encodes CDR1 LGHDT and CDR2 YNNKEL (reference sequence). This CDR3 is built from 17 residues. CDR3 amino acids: CASSRGGLAVNTGELFF. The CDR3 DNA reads TGTGCCAGCAGCCGAGGGGGACTAGCGGTAAACACCGGGGAGCTGTTTTTT.

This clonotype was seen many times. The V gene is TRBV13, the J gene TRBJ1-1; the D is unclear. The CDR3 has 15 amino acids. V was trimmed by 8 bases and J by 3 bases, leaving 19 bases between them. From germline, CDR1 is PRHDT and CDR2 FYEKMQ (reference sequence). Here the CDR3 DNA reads TGTGCCAGCTTAGGTGAGAAATCAGGACACACTGAAGCTTTCTTT. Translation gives CASLGEKSGHTEAFF.

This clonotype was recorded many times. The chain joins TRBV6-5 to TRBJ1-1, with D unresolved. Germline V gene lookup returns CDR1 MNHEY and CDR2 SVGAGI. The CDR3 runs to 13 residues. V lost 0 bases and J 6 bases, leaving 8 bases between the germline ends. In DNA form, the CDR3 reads TGTGCCAGCAGTTACTCTGGGAGAGCTGAAGCTTTCTTT. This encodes CASSYSGRAEAFF.

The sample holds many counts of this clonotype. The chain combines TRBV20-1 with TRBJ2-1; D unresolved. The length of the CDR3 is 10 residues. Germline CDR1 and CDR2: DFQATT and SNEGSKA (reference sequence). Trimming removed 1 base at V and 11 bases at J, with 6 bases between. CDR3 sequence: CSARVAKQFF. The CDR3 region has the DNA TGCAGTGCTAGAGTGGCCAAGCAGTTCTTC.

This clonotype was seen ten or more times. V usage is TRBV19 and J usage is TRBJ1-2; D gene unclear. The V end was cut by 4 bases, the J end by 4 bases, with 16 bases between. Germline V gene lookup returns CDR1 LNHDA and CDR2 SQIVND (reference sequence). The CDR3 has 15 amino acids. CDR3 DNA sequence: TGTGCCAGTAGTAACACAGAGCAGAGAGCCTATGGCTACACCTTC. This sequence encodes CASSNTEQRAYGYTF.

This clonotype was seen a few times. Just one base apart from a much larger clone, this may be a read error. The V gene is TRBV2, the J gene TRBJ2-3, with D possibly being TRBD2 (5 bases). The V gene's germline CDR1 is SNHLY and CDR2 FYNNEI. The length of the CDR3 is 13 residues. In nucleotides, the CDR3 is TGTGCCAGCAGCGGGGTCTCCACAAATACGCAGTATTTT. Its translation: CASSGVSTNTQYF.

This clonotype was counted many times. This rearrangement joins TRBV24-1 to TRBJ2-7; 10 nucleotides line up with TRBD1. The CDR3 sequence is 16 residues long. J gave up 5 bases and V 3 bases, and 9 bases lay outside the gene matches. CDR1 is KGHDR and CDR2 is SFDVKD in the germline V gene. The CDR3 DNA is TGTGCCACCAGTGATCACCCCGGGACAGGGGACCACGAGCAGTACTTC. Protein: CATSDHPGTGDHEQYF.

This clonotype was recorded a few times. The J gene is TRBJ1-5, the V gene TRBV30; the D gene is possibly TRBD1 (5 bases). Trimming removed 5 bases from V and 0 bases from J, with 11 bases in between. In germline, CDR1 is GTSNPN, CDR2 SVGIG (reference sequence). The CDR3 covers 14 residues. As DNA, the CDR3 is TGTGCCTGGGGGGCAGATTATAGCAATCAGCCCCAGCATTTT. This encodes CAWGADYSNQPQHF.

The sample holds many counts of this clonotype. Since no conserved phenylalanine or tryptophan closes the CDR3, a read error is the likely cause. The CDR3 loop is CSAEGQGRTEAFL. CDR3 DNA: TGCAGTGCTGAGGGACAGGGTAGAACTGAAGCTTTCCTT. This rearrangement joins TRBV20-1 to TRBJ1-1; TRBD1 matches 9 bases. The length of the CDR3 is 13 residues. J gave up 5 bases and V 5 bases, and 6 bases lay outside the gene matches. Per the germline V gene, CDR1 is DFQATT and CDR2 is SNEGSKA (reference sequence).

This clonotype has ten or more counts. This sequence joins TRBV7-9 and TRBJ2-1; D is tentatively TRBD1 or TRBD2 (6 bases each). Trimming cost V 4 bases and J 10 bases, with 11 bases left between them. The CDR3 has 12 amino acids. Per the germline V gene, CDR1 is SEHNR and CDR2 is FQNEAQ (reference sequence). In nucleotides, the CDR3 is TGTGCCAGCAGCTCGGGCGGGACAGAGCAGTTCTTC. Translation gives CASSSGGTEQFF.

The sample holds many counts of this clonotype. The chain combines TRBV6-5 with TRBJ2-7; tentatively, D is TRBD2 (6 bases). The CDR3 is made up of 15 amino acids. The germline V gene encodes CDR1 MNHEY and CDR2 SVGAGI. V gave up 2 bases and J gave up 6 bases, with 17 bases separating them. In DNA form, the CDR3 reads TGTGCCAGCAGTTACGCGAGGAGGGGAATTGGCGAGCAGTACTTC. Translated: CASSYARRGIGEQYF.

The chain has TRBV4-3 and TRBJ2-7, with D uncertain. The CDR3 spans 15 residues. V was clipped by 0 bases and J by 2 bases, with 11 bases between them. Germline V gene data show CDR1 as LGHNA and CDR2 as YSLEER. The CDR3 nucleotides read TGCGCCAGCAGCCAAGAGTTGCGGACCCCCTACGAGCAGTACTTC. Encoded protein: CASSQELRTPYEQYF.

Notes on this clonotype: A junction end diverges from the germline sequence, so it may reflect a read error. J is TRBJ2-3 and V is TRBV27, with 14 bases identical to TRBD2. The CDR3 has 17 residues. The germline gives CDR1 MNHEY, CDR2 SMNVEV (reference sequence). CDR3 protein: CTSKASGTSGSADTQYF. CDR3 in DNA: TGTACCAGCAAAGCATCCGGGACTAGCGGGAGTGCAGATACGCAGTATTTT.

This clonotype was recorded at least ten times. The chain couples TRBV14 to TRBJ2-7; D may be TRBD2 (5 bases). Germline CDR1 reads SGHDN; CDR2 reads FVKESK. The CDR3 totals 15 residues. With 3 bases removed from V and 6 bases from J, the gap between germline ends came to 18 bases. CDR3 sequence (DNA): TGTGCCAGCAGCCACAGCCCGGGATGGCTATCCGAGCAGTACTTC. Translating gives CASSHSPGWLSEQYF.